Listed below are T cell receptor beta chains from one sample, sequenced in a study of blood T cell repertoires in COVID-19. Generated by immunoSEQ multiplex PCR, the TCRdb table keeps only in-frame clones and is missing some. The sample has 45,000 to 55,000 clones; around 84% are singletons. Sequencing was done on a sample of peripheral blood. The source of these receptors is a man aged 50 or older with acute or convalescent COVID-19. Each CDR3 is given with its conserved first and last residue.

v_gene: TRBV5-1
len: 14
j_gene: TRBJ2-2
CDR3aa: CASTQDTQGGELFF

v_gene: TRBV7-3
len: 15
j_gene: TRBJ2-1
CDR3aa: CASSLTGGVYNEQFF

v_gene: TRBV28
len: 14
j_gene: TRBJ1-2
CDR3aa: CASSFLGINYGYTF

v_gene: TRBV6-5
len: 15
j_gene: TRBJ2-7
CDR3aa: CASSYSSDRPYEQYF

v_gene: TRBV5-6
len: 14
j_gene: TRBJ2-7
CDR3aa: CASSYTGLPYEQYF

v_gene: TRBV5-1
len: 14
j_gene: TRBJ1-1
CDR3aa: CASKEVQMNTEAFF

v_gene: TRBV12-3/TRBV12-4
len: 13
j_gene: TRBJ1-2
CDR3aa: CASSLDRDYGYTF

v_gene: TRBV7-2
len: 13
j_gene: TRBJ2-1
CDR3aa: CASSLENYREQFF

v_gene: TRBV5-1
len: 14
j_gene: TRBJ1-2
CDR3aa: CASSSKGGATGYTF

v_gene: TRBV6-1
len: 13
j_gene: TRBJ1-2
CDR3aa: CASSESGIYGYTF

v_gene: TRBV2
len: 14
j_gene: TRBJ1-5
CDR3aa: CASSVDFNNQPQHF

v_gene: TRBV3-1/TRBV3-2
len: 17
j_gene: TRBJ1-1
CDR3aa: CASSQDRGNVMNTEAFF

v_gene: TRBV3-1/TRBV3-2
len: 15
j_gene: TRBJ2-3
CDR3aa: CASSRGGDTRDTQYF

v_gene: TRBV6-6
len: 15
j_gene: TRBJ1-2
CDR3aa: CASSYEGQGVSGYTF

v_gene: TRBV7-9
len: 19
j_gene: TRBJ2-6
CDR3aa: CASSLRLREGLSGANVLTF

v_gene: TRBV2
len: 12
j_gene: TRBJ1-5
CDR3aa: CASRQSNQPQHF

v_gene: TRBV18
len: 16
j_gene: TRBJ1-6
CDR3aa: CASSPRRDRENSPLHF

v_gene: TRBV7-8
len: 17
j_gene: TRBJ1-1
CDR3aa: CASSPGQARMRNTEAFF